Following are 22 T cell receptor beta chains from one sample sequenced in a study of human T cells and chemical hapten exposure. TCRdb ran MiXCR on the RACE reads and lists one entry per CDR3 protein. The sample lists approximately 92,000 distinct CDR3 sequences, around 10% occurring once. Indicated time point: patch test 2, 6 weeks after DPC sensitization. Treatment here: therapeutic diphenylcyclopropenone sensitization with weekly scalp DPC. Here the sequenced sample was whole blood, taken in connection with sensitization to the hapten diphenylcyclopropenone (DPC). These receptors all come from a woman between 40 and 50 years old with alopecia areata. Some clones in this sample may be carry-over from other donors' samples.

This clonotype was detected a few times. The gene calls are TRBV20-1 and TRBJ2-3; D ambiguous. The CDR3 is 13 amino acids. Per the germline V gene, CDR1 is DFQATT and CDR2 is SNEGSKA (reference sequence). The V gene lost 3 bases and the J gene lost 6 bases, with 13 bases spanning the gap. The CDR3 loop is CSARLEAWDTQYF. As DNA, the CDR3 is TGCAGTGCTAGGTTAGAGGCCTGGGATACGCAGTATTTT.

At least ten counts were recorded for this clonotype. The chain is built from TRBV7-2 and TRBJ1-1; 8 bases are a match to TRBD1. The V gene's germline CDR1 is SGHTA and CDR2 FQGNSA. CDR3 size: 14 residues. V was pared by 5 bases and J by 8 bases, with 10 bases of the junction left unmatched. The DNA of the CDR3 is TGTGCCAGCAGCCCAGCAGGGGGCAAATGGGAAGCTTTCTTT. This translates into CASSPAGGKWEAFF.

The CDR3 DNA reads as TGTGCCAGTAGTTCGAGACAGGGGGCGTACACCGGGGAGCTGTTTTTT. Translating it yields CASSSRQGAYTGELFF. The rearrangement links TRBV19 to TRBJ2-2, with TRBD1 matching over 10 bases. Trimming at V came to 5 bases and at J to 3 bases, leaving 6 bases not matched to a gene. This CDR3 contains 16 residues. Per germline, CDR1 LNHDA and CDR2 SQIVND (reference sequence).

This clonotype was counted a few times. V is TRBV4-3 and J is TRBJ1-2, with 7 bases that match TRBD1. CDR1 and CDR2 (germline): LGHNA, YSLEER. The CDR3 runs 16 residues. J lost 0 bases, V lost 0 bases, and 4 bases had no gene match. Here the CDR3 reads CASSQEGQATNYGYTF. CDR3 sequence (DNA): TGCGCCAGCAGCCAAGAAGGACAGGCGACTAACTATGGCTACACCTTC.

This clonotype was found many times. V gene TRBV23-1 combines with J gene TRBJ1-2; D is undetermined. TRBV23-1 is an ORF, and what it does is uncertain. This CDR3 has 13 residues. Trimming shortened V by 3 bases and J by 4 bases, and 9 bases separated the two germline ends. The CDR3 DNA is TGCGCCAGCAGTCAGGCAGGAGGCTATGGCTACACCTTC. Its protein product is CASSQAGGYGYTF.

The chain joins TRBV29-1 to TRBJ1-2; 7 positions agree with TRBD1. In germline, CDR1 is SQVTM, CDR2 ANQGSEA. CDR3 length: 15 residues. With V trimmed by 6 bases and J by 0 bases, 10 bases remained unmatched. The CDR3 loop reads CSVPTGTVPNYGYTF. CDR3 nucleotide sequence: TGCAGCGTCCCGACAGGGACCGTCCCTAACTATGGCTACACCTTC.

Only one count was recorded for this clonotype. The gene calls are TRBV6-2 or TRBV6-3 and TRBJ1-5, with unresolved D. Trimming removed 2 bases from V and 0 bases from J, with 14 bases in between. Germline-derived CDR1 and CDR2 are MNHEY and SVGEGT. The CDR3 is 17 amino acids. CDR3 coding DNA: TGTGCCAGCAGTTACGACCGAAGCGGATATAGCAATCAGCCCCAGCATTTT. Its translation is CASSYDRSGYSNQPQHF.

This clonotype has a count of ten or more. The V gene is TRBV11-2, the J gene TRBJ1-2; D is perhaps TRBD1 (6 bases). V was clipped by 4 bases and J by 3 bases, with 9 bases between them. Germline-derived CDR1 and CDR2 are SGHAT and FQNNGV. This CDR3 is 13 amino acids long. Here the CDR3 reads CASSSGTYYGYTF. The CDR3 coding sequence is TGTGCCAGCAGCTCCGGGACATACTATGGCTACACCTTC.

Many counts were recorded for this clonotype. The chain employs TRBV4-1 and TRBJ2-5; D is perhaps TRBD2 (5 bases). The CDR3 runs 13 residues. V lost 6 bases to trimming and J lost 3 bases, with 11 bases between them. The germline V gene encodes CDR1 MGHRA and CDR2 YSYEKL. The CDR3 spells CASSQSGEETQYF. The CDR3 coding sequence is TGCGCCAGCAGTCAAAGCGGCGAAGAGACCCAGTACTTC.

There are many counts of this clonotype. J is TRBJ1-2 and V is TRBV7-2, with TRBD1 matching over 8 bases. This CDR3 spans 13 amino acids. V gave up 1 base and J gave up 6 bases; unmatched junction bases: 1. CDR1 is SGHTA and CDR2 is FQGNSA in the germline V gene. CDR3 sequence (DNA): TGTGCCAGCAGCTTAGACAGGGGGGATGGCTACACCTTC. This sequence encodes CASSLDRGDGYTF.

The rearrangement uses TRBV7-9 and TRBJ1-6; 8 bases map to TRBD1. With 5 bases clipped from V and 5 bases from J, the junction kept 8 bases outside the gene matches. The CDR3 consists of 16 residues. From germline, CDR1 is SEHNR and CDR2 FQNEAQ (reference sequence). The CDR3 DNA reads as TGTGCCAGCAGCCCATGGACAGGGACTAATAATTCACCCCTCCACTTT. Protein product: CASSPWTGTNNSPLHF.

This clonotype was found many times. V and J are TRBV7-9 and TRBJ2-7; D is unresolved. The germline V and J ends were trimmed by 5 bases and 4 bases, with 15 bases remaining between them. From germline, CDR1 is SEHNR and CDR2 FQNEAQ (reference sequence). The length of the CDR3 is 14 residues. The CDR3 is CASSKGSTTYEQYF. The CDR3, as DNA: TGTGCCAGCAGCAAAGGGTCAACCACTTACGAGCAGTACTTC.

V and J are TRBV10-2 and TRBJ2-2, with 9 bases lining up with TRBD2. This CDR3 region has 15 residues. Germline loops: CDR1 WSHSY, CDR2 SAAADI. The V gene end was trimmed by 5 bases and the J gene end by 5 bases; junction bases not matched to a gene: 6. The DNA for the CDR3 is TGCGCCAGCAGTCAGCGGGAGGTGAGGACCGGGGAGCTGTTTTTT. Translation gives CASSQREVRTGELFF.

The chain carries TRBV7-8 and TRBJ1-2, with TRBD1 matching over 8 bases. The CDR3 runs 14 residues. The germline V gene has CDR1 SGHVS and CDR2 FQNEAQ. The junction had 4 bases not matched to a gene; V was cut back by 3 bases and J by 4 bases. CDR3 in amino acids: CASSLGDRGYGYTF. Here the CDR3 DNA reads TGTGCCAGCAGCTTGGGTGACAGGGGCTATGGCTACACCTTC.

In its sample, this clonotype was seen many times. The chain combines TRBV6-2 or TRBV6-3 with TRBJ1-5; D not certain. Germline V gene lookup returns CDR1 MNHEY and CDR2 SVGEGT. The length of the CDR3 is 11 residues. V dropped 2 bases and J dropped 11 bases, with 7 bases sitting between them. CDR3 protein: CASSYGYSQHF. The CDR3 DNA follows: TGTGCCAGCAGTTACGGGTATTCCCAGCATTTT.

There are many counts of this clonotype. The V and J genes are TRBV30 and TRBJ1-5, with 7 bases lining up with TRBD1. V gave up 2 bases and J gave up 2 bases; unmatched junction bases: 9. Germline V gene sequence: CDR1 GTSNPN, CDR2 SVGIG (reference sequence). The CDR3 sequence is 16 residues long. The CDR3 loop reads CAWSRQGVGGNQPQHF. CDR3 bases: TGTGCCTGGAGTCGACAGGGTGTAGGGGGCAATCAGCCCCAGCATTTT.

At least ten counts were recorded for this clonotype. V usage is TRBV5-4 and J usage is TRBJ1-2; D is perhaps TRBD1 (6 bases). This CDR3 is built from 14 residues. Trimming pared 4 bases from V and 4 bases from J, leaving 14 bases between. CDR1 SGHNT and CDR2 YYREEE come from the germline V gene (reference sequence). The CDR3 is CASSPQGSVYGYTF. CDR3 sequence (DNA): TGTGCCAGCAGCCCACAGGGTTCCGTCTATGGCTACACCTTC.

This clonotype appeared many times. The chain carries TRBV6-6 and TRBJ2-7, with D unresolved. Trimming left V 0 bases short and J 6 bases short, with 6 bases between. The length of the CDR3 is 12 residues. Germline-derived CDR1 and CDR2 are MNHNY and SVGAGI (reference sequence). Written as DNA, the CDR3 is TGTGCCAGCAGTTACTCCCTTGGCGAGCAGTACTTC. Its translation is CASSYSLGEQYF.

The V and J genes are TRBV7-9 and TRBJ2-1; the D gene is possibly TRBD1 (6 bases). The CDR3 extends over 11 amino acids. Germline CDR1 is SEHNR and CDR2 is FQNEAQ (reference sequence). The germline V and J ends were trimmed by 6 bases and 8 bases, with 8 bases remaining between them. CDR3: CASRPGDEQFF. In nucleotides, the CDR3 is TGTGCCAGCAGACCAGGGGATGAGCAGTTCTTC.

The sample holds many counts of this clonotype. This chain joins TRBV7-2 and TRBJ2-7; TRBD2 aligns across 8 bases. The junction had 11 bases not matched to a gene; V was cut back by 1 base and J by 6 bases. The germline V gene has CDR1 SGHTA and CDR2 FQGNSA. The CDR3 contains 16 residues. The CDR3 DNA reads TGTGCCAGCAGCTTAGAGGTCACTGGCGGGGGGCCCGAGCAGTACTTC. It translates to CASSLEVTGGGPEQYF. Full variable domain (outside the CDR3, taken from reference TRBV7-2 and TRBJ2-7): GAGVSQSPSNKVTEKGKDVELRCDPISGHTALYWYRQSLGQGLEFLIYFQGNSAPDKSGLPSDRFSAERTGGSVSTLTIQRTQQEDSAVYLCASSLEVTGGGPEQYFGPGTRLTVT.

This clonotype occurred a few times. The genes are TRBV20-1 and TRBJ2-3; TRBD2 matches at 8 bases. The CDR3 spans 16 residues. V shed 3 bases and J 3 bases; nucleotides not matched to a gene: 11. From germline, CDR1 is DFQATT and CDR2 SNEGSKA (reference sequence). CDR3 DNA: TGCAGTGCTAGTGGGGGTCCCAGCGGGAGAACAGATACGCAGTATTTT. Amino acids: CSASGGPSGRTDTQYF.

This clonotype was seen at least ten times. The CDR3 sequence is CASSLEGLATDTQYF. CDR3 DNA sequence: TGTGCCAGCAGCCTAGAAGGACTAGCGACAGATACGCAGTATTTT. This rearrangement joins TRBV7-2 to TRBJ2-3, with 9 positions matching TRBD2. The germline V gene encodes CDR1 SGHTA and CDR2 FQGNSA. With 5 bases clipped from V and 3 bases from J, the junction kept 6 bases outside the gene matches. The CDR3 runs to 15 residues.